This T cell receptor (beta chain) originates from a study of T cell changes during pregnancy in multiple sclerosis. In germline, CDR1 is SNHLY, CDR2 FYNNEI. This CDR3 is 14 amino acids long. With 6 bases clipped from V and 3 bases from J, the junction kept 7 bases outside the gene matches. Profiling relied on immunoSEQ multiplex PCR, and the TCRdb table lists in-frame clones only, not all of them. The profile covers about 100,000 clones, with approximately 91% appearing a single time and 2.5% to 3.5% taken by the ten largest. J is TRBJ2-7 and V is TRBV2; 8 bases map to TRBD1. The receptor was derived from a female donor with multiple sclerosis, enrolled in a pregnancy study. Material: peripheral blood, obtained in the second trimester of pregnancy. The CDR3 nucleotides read TGTGCCAGCAGCCGAGAGGACAGGGTCTACGAGCAGTACTTC. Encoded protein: CASSREDRVYEQYF. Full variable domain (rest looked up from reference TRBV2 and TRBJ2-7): EPEVTQTPSHQVTQMGQEVILRCVPISNHLYFYWYRQILGQKVEFLVSFYNNEISEKSEIFDDQFSVERPDGSNFTLKIRSTKLEDSAMYFCASSREDRVYEQYFGPGTRLTVT.